The clone carrying this T cell receptor (beta chain) was counted a few times. Its specificity is not known. The sample belongs to a study of T cells after yellow fever vaccination. Trimming left V 5 bases short and J 7 bases short, with 8 bases between. The CDR3 has 12 residues. Notes on the study in general: Among all clonotypes, a small share was observed in both CD4 and CD8 compartments. The secondary response was weaker but peaked faster, day 5 versus 15. Post-booster repertoires again held most primary-vaccination clones (roughly 96% CD4, approximately 90% CD8).

In making TCR cDNA, 5'RACE template switching added a universal primer site and UMIs to it. TCRdb re-derived calls from the 5' RACE reads in MiXCR, one entry per CDR3 protein. Among some 550,000 distinct CDR3 sequences listed, about 19% were seen once. This sequence originates from a man between 25 and 39 years old who received the YFV17D yellow fever vaccine. The sample in question was PBMCs, obtained 15 days after the yellow fever booster vaccination. The chain employs TRBV12-3 or TRBV12-4 and TRBJ2-2; D is undetermined. The CDR3 sequence: CASSRWVGELFF. In DNA, the CDR3 is TGTGCCAGCAGTCGGTGGGTCGGGGAGCTGTTTTTT.